What follows are 2 T cell receptor beta chains derived from one specimen sequenced in a study of early T cells in non-severe SARS-CoV-2 infection. MiXCR, applied by TCRdb to the 5' RACE reads, yields one record per CDR3 protein. In the table there are about 83,000 distinct CDR3 sequences, roughly 15% of which are singletons. The sample consisted of whole blood. These receptors were obtained from an adult who was a healthcare worker with PCR-confirmed SARS-CoV-2 infection or an uninfected control (not recorded which).

The sample holds many counts of this clonotype. V and J are TRBV20-1 and TRBJ2-3; the D call may be TRBD1 or TRBD2 (5 bases each). Germline CDR1 DFQATT, CDR2 SNEGSKA (reference sequence). This CDR3 is built from 12 residues. Deletions cut 5 bases from V and 3 bases from J, with 9 bases between. CDR3 sequence reads: CSARGWTDTQYF. DNA of the CDR3: TGCAGTGCTCGGGGCTGGACAGATACGCAGTATTTT.

In its sample, this clonotype was seen many times. This chain links TRBV20-1 with TRBJ1-5, with D possibly being TRBD1 (5 bases). The CDR3 has 16 residues. Germline V gene lookup returns CDR1 DFQATT and CDR2 SNEGSKA (reference sequence). V lost 0 bases to trimming and J lost 0 bases, with 12 bases between them. Written as DNA, the CDR3 is TGCAGTGCTAGAGATAGAGGCAGGGCTAGCAATCAGCCCCAGCATTTT. The encoded protein is CSARDRGRASNQPQHF.